A single sample is the source of the 26 T cell receptor beta chains below, sequenced in a study of shared clonotypes between healthy human individuals. Data came from immunoSEQ multiplex PCR; TCRdb stores just in-frame clones and leaves some out. This table has 2 million or so clones, approximately 94% appearing once. Positively selected for CCR7, the CD45RO-negative cells used as naive CD8 cells excluded terminally differentiated effector memory CD45RA+ cells. Specimen: naive CD8+ T cells sorted from blood. Receptors were obtained from a man aged 18 to 35 in good health.

The chain employs TRBV4-1 and TRBJ1-1, with D unclear. The CDR3 spans 13 residues. V lost 1 base to trimming and J lost 3 bases, with 6 bases between them. The germline gives CDR1 MGHRA, CDR2 YSYEKL. CDR3 sequence (DNA): TGCGCCAGCAGCCAAGTGACCGACACTGAAGCTTTCTTT. It is translated as CASSQVTDTEAFF.

This chain joins TRBV30 and TRBJ2-7, with TRBD2 identical over 10 bases. This CDR3 is built from 18 residues. Germline V gene data show CDR1 as GTSNPN and CDR2 as SVGIG (reference sequence). V was pared by 1 base and J by 2 bases, with 14 bases of the junction left unmatched. CDR3 in amino acids: CAWSGYRVSTSGAYEQYF. The CDR3 DNA reads as TGTGCCTGGAGTGGATATAGGGTTTCTACTAGCGGGGCCTACGAGCAGTACTTC.

V usage is TRBV30 and J usage is TRBJ2-2, with D uncertain. The CDR3 spans 13 residues. Germline V gene sequence: CDR1 GTSNPN, CDR2 SVGIG (reference sequence). Trimming removed 2 bases at V and 0 bases at J, with 4 bases between. The CDR3 coding sequence is TGTGCCTGGAGTCAGTCGAACACCGGGGAGCTGTTTTTT. Its protein product is CAWSQSNTGELFF. Using reference TRBV30 and TRBJ2-2 for the parts outside the CDR3, the full variable domain is SQTIHQWPATLVQPVGSPLSLECTVEGTSNPNLYWYRQAAGRGLQLLFYSVGIGQISSEVPQNLSASRPQDRQFILSSKKLLLSDSGFYLCAWSQSNTGELFFGEGSRLTVL.

J is TRBJ2-1 and V is TRBV2; TRBD1 is a possible D gene (5 bases). Germline V gives CDR1 SNHLY, CDR2 FYNNEI. Trimming shortened V by 7 bases and J by 7 bases, and 14 bases separated the two germline ends. The CDR3 has 13 residues. CDR3: CASMTVTRNEQFF. Here the CDR3 DNA reads TGTGCCAGCATGACAGTAACTCGTAATGAGCAGTTCTTC.

In this sample, this clone turned up a few times. This same CDR3 is encoded by further DNA sequences in the sample. V usage is TRBV27 and J usage is TRBJ2-7, with D perhaps TRBD1 (6 bases). This CDR3 comprises 12 residues. V lost 4 bases and J lost 3, with 7 bases in between. Looked up from germline, CDR1 is MNHEY and CDR2 is SMNVEV (reference sequence). CDR3 DNA: TGTGCCAGCAGTTCGGACAGCTACGAGCAGTACTTC. Its protein product is CASSSDSYEQYF.

The chain uses TRBV28 and TRBJ2-7; 7 bases are a match to TRBD1. Germline V CDR1 and CDR2: MDHEN, SYDVKM. V was clipped by 10 bases and J by 2 bases; unmatched bases: 5. The CDR3 extends over 12 amino acids. The CDR3 here is CAIGTAAYEQYF. As DNA, the CDR3 is TGTGCCATTGGGACAGCCGCCTACGAGCAGTACTTC.

This sequence joins TRBV7-3 and TRBJ2-1, with 11 bases fitting TRBD2. The V and J ends lost 2 bases and 9 bases, in that order; junction bases with no gene match: 6. CDR3 length equals 15 residues. The germline V gene has CDR1 SGHTA and CDR2 FQGTGA. The CDR3 DNA reads as TGTGCCAGCAGCTTAGGGCCTAGCGGGGGGAGTGAGCAGTTCTTC. Translation: CASSLGPSGGSEQFF.

The CDR3 DNA is TGTGCCAGCAGTTTTTTCGGCCTTCACAATGAGCAGTTCTTC. Its protein product is CASSFFGLHNEQFF. This chain connects TRBV27 to TRBJ2-1, with unresolved D. Trimming pared 3 bases from V and 5 bases from J, leaving 11 bases between. Germline values: CDR1 MNHEY, CDR2 SMNVEV (reference sequence). CDR3 length equals 14 residues.

This chain uses TRBV5-4 with TRBJ1-1, with D tentatively TRBD1 (5 bases). The V gene's germline CDR1 is SGHNT and CDR2 YYREEE (reference sequence). V lost 4 bases to trimming and J lost 7 bases, with 11 bases between them. CDR3 size: 12 residues. CDR3 residues: CASSQAGVEAFF. The CDR3 region has the DNA TGTGCCAGCAGCCAGGCGGGGGTTGAAGCTTTCTTT. The entire variable domain, with the rest obtained from reference TRBV5-4 and TRBJ1-1, is as follows: ETGVTQSPTHLIKTRGQQVTLRCSSQSGHNTVSWYQQALGQGPQFIFQYYREEENGRGNFPPRFSGLQFPNYSSELNVNALELDDSALYLCASSQAGVEAFFGQGTRLTVV.

The V gene is TRBV5-4, the J gene TRBJ1-1; no firm D call. Germline CDR1 reads SGHNT; CDR2 reads YYREEE (reference sequence). CDR3 length: 14 amino acids. V was clipped by 2 bases and J by 1 base, with 9 bases between them. The chain's CDR3 is CASSFSWGNTEAFF. Here the CDR3 DNA reads TGTGCCAGCAGCTTTAGTTGGGGGAACACTGAAGCTTTCTTT.

This chain joins TRBV25-1 and TRBJ1-2; TRBD1 aligns across 7 bases. Looked up from germline, CDR1 is MGHDK and CDR2 is SYGVNS. The CDR3 loop spans 16 amino acids. Trimming at V came to 1 base and at J to 2 bases, leaving 7 bases not matched to a gene. CDR3 loop: CASSEFITGENYGYTF. In DNA form, the CDR3 reads TGTGCCAGCAGTGAATTTATTACAGGGGAAAACTATGGCTACACCTTC.

The V and J genes are TRBV19 and TRBJ1-6, with a weak D call TRBD1 (5 bases). The CDR3 totals 14 residues. CDR1 is LNHDA and CDR2 is SQIVND in the germline V gene (reference sequence). V shed 6 bases and J shed 12 bases, with 18 bases lying between them. The CDR3 protein is CASSNDRGWEPLHF. The CDR3 nucleotides read TGTGCCAGTAGCAATGACAGAGGATGGGAACCCCTCCACTTT.

The chain combines TRBV7-8 with TRBJ1-4; no clear D. CDR3 length: 17 residues. V was pared by 5 bases and J by 4 bases, with 20 bases between. CDR1 is SGHVS, CDR2 FQNEAQ, per germline. CDR3: CASSLRPDPADNEKLFF. CDR3 nucleotides: TGTGCCAGCAGCCTTAGGCCGGATCCGGCCGATAATGAAAAACTGTTTTTT.

This chain connects TRBV11-2 to TRBJ2-7; either TRBD1 or TRBD2 may supply D (5 bases each). Trimming removed 1 base at V and 7 bases at J, with 14 bases between. Germline V gene lookup returns CDR1 SGHAT and CDR2 FQNNGV. The CDR3 sequence is 14 residues long. The CDR3 DNA reads TGTGCCAGCAGCTTAGGAGACAGCCCGGGGGAGCAGTACTTC. It codes for CASSLGDSPGEQYF.

This sequence joins TRBV5-6 and TRBJ2-7, with D perhaps assigned TRBD1 or TRBD2 (6 bases each). The V end lost 4 bases, the J end lost 2 bases, and 13 bases lay between the germline ends. The CDR3 extends over 14 amino acids. Looked up from germline, CDR1 is SGHDT and CDR2 is YYEEEE. CDR3 bases: TGTGCCAGCAGCAGGGGGGCAGTACCCTACGAGCAGTACTTC. Translation gives CASSRGAVPYEQYF.

The chain carries TRBV11-3 and TRBJ2-1; 8 positions agree with TRBD2. The CDR3 totals 15 residues. J gave up 3 bases and V 4 bases, and 5 bases lay outside the gene matches. Germline assignment: CDR1 SGHNT and CDR2 YENEEA. The CDR3 here is CASSWGSGNYNEQFF. CDR3 DNA sequence: TGTGCCAGCAGCTGGGGTAGCGGGAACTACAATGAGCAGTTCTTC. The full variable domain, rest sourced from reference TRBV11-3 and TRBJ2-1, is EAGVVQSPRYKIIEKKQPVAFWCNPISGHNTLYWYLQNLGQGPELLIRYENEEAVDDSQLPKDRFSAERLKGVDSTLKIQPAELGDSAVYLCASSWGSGNYNEQFFGPGTRLTVL.

The chain couples TRBV28 to TRBJ1-5, with no clear D. The CDR3 covers 14 residues. V was trimmed by 6 bases and J by 0 bases, leaving 9 bases between them. Germline CDR1 MDHEN, CDR2 SYDVKM. CDR3 loop: CASSLFNSNQPQHF. CDR3 sequence (DNA): TGTGCCAGCAGCCTCTTCAATAGCAATCAGCCCCAGCATTTT.

The chain uses TRBV2 and TRBJ1-2; 7 bases are shared with TRBD1. Germline V CDR1 and CDR2: SNHLY, FYNNEI. The junction had 15 bases not matched to a gene; V was cut back by 3 bases and J by 5 bases. This CDR3 has 17 amino acids. The CDR3 DNA sequence: TGTGCCAGCAGTGAGTGGAGCGTGAGGACAGGAGGATATGGCTACACCTTC. Its protein is CASSEWSVRTGGYGYTF.

V usage is TRBV9 and J usage is TRBJ1-2; D possibly corresponds to TRBD1 (6 bases). V was trimmed by 6 bases and J by 2 bases, leaving 11 bases between them. Germline V gives CDR1 SGDLS, CDR2 YYNGEE. This CDR3 has 13 amino acids. This CDR3 is CASNEGGNYGYTF. The CDR3 DNA reads as TGTGCCAGCAACGAGGGGGGCAACTATGGCTACACCTTC.

The chain combines TRBV6-1 with TRBJ1-4, with D unresolved. The CDR3 extends over 14 amino acids. CDR1 and CDR2 (germline): MNHNS, SASEGT. V lost 8 bases and J lost 6, with 16 bases in between. The CDR3 here is CASSIHSAYEKLFF. The CDR3 region has the DNA TGTGCCAGCTCCATACATTCAGCGTATGAAAAACTGTTTTTT.

This clone has just one count. This may come from a read error, since a much larger clone is one base off. The chain joins TRBV13 to TRBJ2-7; 11 nucleotides match TRBD1. Unmatched junction bases numbered 3, after V lost 5 bases and J lost 3 bases. CDR3 length: 14 amino acids. Germline values: CDR1 PRHDT, CDR2 FYEKMQ (reference sequence). CDR3: CASSLGTGGYEQYF. Written as DNA, the CDR3 is TGTGCCAGCAGCCTCGGGACAGGGGGCTACGAGCAGTACTTC.

V gene TRBV7-8 combines with J gene TRBJ2-1; D is uncertain. CDR3 length: 13 residues. Trimming took 3 bases from V and 5 from J, leaving 8 bases between them. Germline V lookup: CDR1 SGHVS, CDR2 FQNEAQ. Here the CDR3 DNA reads TGTGCCAGCAGCTTGATGGTGAACAATGAGCAGTTCTTC. Its protein is CASSLMVNNEQFF. The full variable domain, in which reference TRBV7-8 and TRBJ2-1 provide the parts outside the CDR3, is GAGVSQSPRYKVAKRGQDVALRCDPISGHVSLFWYQQALGQGPEFLTYFQNEAQLDKSGLPSDRFFAERPEGSVSTLKIQRTQQEDSAVYLCASSLMVNNEQFFGPGTRLTVL.

This chain uses TRBV7-9 with TRBJ2-5, with no clear D. Trimming took off 4 bases at V and 10 bases at J, with 13 bases between the two ends. The germline gives CDR1 SEHNR, CDR2 FQNEAQ (reference sequence). The CDR3 consists of 12 residues. CDR3 in amino acids: CASSSSYGDQYF. Written as DNA, the CDR3 is TGTGCCAGCAGCTCGTCTTATGGAGACCAGTACTTC.

About this clone: Other DNA variants within this sample encode the same CDR3. The rearrangement joins TRBV7-9 to TRBJ2-7, with D possibly matching TRBD1 (5 bases). The germline gives CDR1 SEHNR, CDR2 FQNEAQ (reference sequence). V was cut by 5 bases and J by 5 bases, with 10 bases left in between. The CDR3 has 12 residues. CDR3: CASSPDSHEQYF. In nucleotides, the CDR3 is TGTGCCAGCAGCCCTGACAGCCACGAGCAGTACTTC.

The chain uses TRBV30 and TRBJ1-2; weak D call: TRBD1 (5 bases). V was pared by 2 bases and J by 0 bases, with 13 bases between. This CDR3 has 15 residues. The germline V gene has CDR1 GTSNPN and CDR2 SVGIG (reference sequence). DNA of the CDR3: TGTGCCTGGAGTCCCGGACAACGAGCTAACTATGGCTACACCTTC. Translating gives CAWSPGQRANYGYTF.

The J gene is TRBJ2-3, the V gene TRBV5-6, with 11 bases aligning to TRBD2. CDR3 length: 15 residues. J lost 2 bases, V lost 7 bases, and 6 bases had no gene match. CDR1 is SGHDT, CDR2 YYEEEE, per germline. CDR3 loop: CASGLAGGFTDTQYF. Written as DNA, the CDR3 is TGTGCCAGCGGGCTAGCGGGGGGATTCACAGATACGCAGTATTTT.